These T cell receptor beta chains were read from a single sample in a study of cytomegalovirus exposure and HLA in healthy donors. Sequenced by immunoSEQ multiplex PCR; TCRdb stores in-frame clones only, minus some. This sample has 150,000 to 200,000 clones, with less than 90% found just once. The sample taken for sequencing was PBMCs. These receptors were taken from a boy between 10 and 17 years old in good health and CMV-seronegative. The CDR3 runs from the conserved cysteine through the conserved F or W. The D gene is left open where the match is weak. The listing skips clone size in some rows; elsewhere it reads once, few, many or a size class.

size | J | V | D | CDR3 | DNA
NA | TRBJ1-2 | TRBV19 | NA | CASSYSTSNYGYTF | TGTGCCAGTAGCTACAGTACCTCTAACTATGGCTACACCTTC
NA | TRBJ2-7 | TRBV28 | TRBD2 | CASSRLAGGPYEQYF | TGTGCCAGCAGTCGACTAGCGGGAGGGCCCTACGAGCAGTACTTC
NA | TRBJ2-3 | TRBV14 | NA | CASSQGVYTQYF | TGTGCCAGCAGCCAAGGCGTTTACACGCAGTATTTT
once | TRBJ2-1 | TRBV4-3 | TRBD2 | CASSQEAPPSGGAVEQFF | TGCGCCAGCAGCCAAGAAGCTCCTCCTAGCGGGGGGGCCGTGGAGCAGTTCTTC
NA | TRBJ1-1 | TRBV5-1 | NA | CASSLETGPGEAFF | TGCGCCAGCAGCTTGGAGACAGGCCCTGGGGAAGCTTTCTTT
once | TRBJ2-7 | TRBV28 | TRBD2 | CASSPLAGSYEQYF | TGTGCCAGCAGTCCCTTAGCGGGATCCTACGAGCAGTACTTC
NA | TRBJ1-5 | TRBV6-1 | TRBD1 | CASSEAPGQVNQPQHF | TGTGCCAGCAGTGAAGCACCGGGACAGGTCAATCAGCCCCAGCATTTT
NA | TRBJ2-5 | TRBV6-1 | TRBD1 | CASSEEDRGPETQYF | TGTGCCAGCAGTGAAGAGGACAGGGGGCCAGAGACCCAGTACTTC
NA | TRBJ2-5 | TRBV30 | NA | CAWSPHGQETQYF | TGTGCCTGGAGTCCACACGGGCAAGAGACCCAGTACTTC
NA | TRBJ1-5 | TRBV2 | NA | CASMAGLDNQPQHF | TGTGCCAGCATGGCAGGGCTAGACAATCAGCCCCAGCATTTT
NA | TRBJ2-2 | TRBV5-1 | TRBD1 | CASSAGTGGDQLGTGELFF | TGCGCCAGCAGCGCCGGGACAGGGGGCGATCAACTGGGCACCGGGGAGCTGTTTTTT
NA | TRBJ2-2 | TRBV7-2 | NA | CASSLFPGIGTGELFF | TGTGCCAGCAGCTTATTTCCAGGGATTGGCACCGGGGAGCTGTTTTTT
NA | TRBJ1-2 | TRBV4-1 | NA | CASSRTEANYGYTF | TGCGCCAGCAGCCGGACAGAAGCTAACTATGGCTACACCTTC
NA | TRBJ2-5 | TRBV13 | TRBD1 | CASSLRTGGTQETQYF | TGTGCCAGCAGTCTGAGGACAGGGGGAACCCAAGAGACCCAGTACTTC
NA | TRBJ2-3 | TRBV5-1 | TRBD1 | CASSIPRDSVRTDTQYF | TGCGCCAGCAGCATACCCCGGGACAGTGTACGCACAGATACGCAGTATTTT
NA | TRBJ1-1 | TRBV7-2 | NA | CASSPTDYTEAFF | TGTGCCAGCAGCCCCACAGATTACACTGAAGCTTTCTTT
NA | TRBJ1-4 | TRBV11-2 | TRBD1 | CASSLDGQGGEKLFF | TGTGCCAGCAGCTTAGATGGACAGGGTGGTGAAAAACTGTTTTTT
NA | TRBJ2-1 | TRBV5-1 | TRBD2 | CASSLPVRLAASGNEQFF | TGCGCCAGCAGCCTTCCAGTGAGACTAGCGGCGTCGGGAAATGAGCAGTTCTTC
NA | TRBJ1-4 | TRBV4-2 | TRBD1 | CASSPDLRRGREKLFF | TGTGCCAGCAGCCCAGACTTACGTAGGGGGCGCGAAAAACTGTTTTTT
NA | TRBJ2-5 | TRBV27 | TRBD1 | CASSPTQGVQETQYF | TGTGCCAGCAGTCCAACGCAGGGGGTGCAAGAGACCCAGTACTTC
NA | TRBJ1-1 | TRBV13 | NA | CASSSDMAGGAQATEAFF | TGTGCCAGCAGCTCAGACATGGCAGGTGGGGCCCAGGCCACTGAAGCTTTCTTT
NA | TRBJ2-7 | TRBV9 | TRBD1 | CASSALGQGTLEQYF | TGTGCCAGCAGCGCCCTGGGACAGGGTACTCTGGAGCAGTACTTC
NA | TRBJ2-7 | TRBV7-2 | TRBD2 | CASSSGGAGQARYEQYF | TGTGCCAGCAGCTCGGGAGGGGCGGGACAAGCTAGGTACGAGCAGTACTTC
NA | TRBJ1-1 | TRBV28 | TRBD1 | CASSFVGQGAQNTEAFF | TGTGCCAGCAGTTTCGTTGGCCAGGGGGCGCAGAACACTGAAGCTTTCTTT
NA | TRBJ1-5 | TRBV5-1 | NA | CASSLDGFDNQPQHF | TGCGCCAGCAGCCTGGACGGGTTTGACAATCAGCCCCAGCATTTT
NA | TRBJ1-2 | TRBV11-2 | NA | CASSLVVGSYGYTF | TGTGCCAGCAGCTTAGTAGTAGGGAGTTATGGCTACACCTTC
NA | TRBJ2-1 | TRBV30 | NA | CAGRDIRGGIVNEQFF | TGTGCCGGTCGGGATATTAGGGGAGGAATCGTCAATGAGCAGTTCTTC
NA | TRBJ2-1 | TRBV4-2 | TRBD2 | CASSRAGVNEQFF | TGTGCCAGCAGCCGAGCGGGAGTCAATGAGCAGTTCTTC
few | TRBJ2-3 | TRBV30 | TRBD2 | CAWSGLAGPTDTQYF | TGTGCCTGGAGTGGACTAGCGGGGCCCACAGATACGCAGTATTTT
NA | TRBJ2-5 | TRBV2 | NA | CASRSTSALEETQYF | TGTGCCAGCAGGTCGACCTCGGCCCTGGAGGAGACCCAGTACTTC
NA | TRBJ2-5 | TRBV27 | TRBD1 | CASSSTGRRSKQETQYF | TGTGCCAGCAGTTCGACAGGGAGAAGGTCCAAGCAAGAGACCCAGTACTTC
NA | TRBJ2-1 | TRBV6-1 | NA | CASSLRSVNEQFF | TGTGCCAGCAGTCTCCGTTCCGTCAATGAGCAGTTCTTC
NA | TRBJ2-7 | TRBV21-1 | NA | CASSEEHSASGIHEQYF | TGTGCCAGCAGCGAAGAGCATTCGGCTAGCGGGATCCACGAGCAGTACTTC
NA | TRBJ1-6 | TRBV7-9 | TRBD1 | CASGQVESSRSPLHF | TGTGCCAGCGGACAGGTTGAGTCTTCTCGGTCACCCCTCCACTTT
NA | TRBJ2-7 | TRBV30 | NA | CAWRQDGGWGEQYF | TGTGCCTGGAGACAAGACGGGGGTTGGGGCGAGCAGTACTTC
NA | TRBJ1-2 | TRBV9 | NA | CASSTGTNYGYTF | TGTGCCAGCAGCACGGGGACTAACTATGGCTACACCTTC
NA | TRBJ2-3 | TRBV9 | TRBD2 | CASSGTSGGFDKPPDTQYF | TGTGCCAGCAGCGGTACTAGCGGGGGATTCGATAAGCCTCCAGATACGCAGTATTTT
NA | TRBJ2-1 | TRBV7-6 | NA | CASSLGLGGGEQFF | TGTGCCAGCAGCTTAGGACTAGGAGGTGGTGAGCAGTTCTTC
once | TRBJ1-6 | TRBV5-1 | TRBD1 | CASSSGTGGFGVNSPLHF | TGCGCCAGCAGTTCCGGGACAGGGGGTTTTGGGGTTAATTCACCCCTCCACTTT
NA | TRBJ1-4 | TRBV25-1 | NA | CASSATRGEKLFF | TGTGCCAGCAGTGCGACTCGAGGTGAAAAACTGTTTTTT
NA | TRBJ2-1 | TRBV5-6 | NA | CASRLNPSRAAQFF | TGTGCCAGCAGATTGAACCCGAGCCGCGCCGCGCAGTTCTTC
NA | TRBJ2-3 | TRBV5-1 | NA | CASSLQLFPRTDTQYF | TGCGCCAGCAGCTTGCAACTCTTTCCCCGCACAGATACGCAGTATTTT
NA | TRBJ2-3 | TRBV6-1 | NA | CASSDSGMTDTQYF | TGTGCCAGCAGTGATTCAGGGATGACAGATACGCAGTATTTT
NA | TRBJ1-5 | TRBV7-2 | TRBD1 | CASSFWGQKSDQPQHF | TGTGCCAGCAGCTTCTGGGGACAGAAGTCCGATCAGCCCCAGCATTTT
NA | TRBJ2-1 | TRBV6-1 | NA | CASGQRFF | TGTGCCAGCGGTCAGCGGTTCTTC
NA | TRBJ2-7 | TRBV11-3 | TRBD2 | CASSLGTSVDYEQYF | TGTGCCAGCAGCCTAGGGACTAGCGTTGACTACGAGCAGTACTTC
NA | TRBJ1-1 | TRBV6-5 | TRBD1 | CASSPTGTDYTEAFF | TGTGCCAGCAGTCCTACCGGGACAGACTACACTGAAGCTTTCTTT
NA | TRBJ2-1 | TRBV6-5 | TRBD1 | CASNLAGGIGNEQFF | TGTGCCTCCAACCTGGCAGGGGGCATAGGGAATGAGCAGTTCTTC
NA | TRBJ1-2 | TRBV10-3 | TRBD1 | CAISNRGGGYTF | TGTGCCATCAGTAACAGGGGGGGTGGCTACACCTTC
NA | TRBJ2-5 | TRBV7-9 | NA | CASSYRLTVTQYF | TGTGCCAGCAGCTATAGACTCACGGTGACCCAGTACTTC
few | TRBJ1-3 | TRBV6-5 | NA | CASSYRGSENTIYF | TGTGCCAGCAGTTACCGGGGGAGTGAAAACACCATATATTTT
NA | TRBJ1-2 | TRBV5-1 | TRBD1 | CASSYTGTGGDGYTF | TGCGCCAGCAGCTATACCGGGACAGGGGGTGATGGCTACACCTTC
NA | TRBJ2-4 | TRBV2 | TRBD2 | CASSGGTSGPNIQYF | TGTGCCAGCAGTGGGGGAACTAGCGGGCCAAACATTCAGTACTTC